This entry lists 9 T cell receptor beta chains sequenced from one sample in a study of cytomegalovirus exposure and HLA in healthy donors. The study ran its PCR with 60 Vbeta and 13 Jbeta primers. Measured with immunoSEQ multiplex PCR; TCRdb has only the in-frame clones, and not every one. The sample consists of 100,000 to 150,000 clones, roughly 82% of them appearing once. Sequencing was done on a sample of PBMCs. These receptors came from a woman between 18 and 29 years old in good health and CMV-seronegative.

The table lists this clone with a few counts. The chain couples TRBV15 to TRBJ2-5, with TRBD1 matching 7 bases. The ends lost 6 bases at V and 4 bases at J; junction bases unmatched: 5. The CDR3 has 13 amino acids. The germline V gene has CDR1 LNHNV and CDR2 YYDKDF (reference sequence). The CDR3 DNA follows: TGTGCCACCAGAAGACAGGGATTAGAGACCCAGTACTTC. Translated: CATRRQGLETQYF.

In DNA form, the CDR3 reads TGTGCCAGCAGCTCACCAGCGGGGAGCACAGATACGCAGTATTTT. Translated, it gives CASSSPAGSTDTQYF. This sequence joins TRBV7-9 and TRBJ2-3; TRBD2 matches 7 bases. Germline V gives CDR1 SEHNR, CDR2 FQNEAQ (reference sequence). This CDR3 spans 15 amino acids. V trimming: 4 bases; J trimming: 0 bases; junction bases outside the gene matches: 4.

The J gene is TRBJ1-2, the V gene TRBV13; D remains unclear. The CDR3 runs to 11 residues. Germline V CDR1 and CDR2: PRHDT, FYEKMQ (reference sequence). Trimming removed 6 bases from V and 8 bases from J, with 10 bases in between. This CDR3 reads CASSAVSGYTF. The CDR3 coding sequence is TGTGCCAGCAGTGCGGTTAGCGGCTACACCTTC.

The chain combines TRBV6-1 with TRBJ1-2; 12 bases are shared with TRBD1. The CDR3 contains 14 residues. Trimming cost V 4 bases and J 7 bases; bases outside gene matches: 4. Germline V gene sequence: CDR1 MNHNS, CDR2 SASEGT. The CDR3 bases are TGTGCCAGCAGTGCCGGGACAGGGGGCTCTGGCTACACCTTC. Its protein is CASSAGTGGSGYTF.

J is TRBJ2-5 and V is TRBV11-2; a weak D match, TRBD2 (7 bases). This CDR3 contains 17 residues. Germline V CDR1 and CDR2: SGHAT, FQNNGV. The V gene lost 1 base and the J gene lost 5 bases, with 20 bases spanning the gap. The CDR3 loop reads CASSLVGGATSRETQYF. The DNA of the CDR3 is TGTGCCAGCAGCTTAGTGGGGGGGGCTACAAGTCGGGAGACCCAGTACTTC.

This clone has more than one count but fewer than ten. The chain recombines TRBV6-1 with TRBJ2-3, with 8 bases lining up with TRBD2. CDR1 is MNHNS and CDR2 is SASEGT in the germline V gene. The CDR3 is 18 residues long. V shed 3 bases, J shed 4 bases, and the junction held 15 bases outside the gene matches. CDR3 residues: CASSEGLAGGVLPDTQYF. DNA of the CDR3: TGTGCCAGCAGTGAGGGGCTAGCGGGCGGAGTCCTACCAGATACGCAGTATTTT.

This clone occurred a few times. This sequence joins TRBV27 and TRBJ2-5; 8 bases align to TRBD2. The end of the DNA is better explained by TRBJ2-7, so the J call may be wrong. This CDR3 is built from 14 residues. CDR1 is MNHEY and CDR2 is SMNVEV in the germline V gene (reference sequence). CDR3 in amino acids: CASVRGAGFYEQYF. The DNA for the CDR3 is TGTGCCAGCGTGCGGGGGGCCGGATTCTACGAGCAGTACTTC.

The gene calls are TRBV7-2 and TRBJ2-5, with D unresolved. Germline V CDR1 and CDR2: SGHTA, FQGNSA. CDR3 length: 14 amino acids. V dropped 1 base and J dropped 3 bases, with 9 bases sitting between them. CDR3 residues: CASSLEQSKETQYF. The CDR3 nucleotides read TGTGCCAGCAGCTTAGAACAGTCTAAAGAGACCCAGTACTTC.

J is TRBJ2-5 and V is TRBV13; D is perhaps TRBD1 (6 bases). The ends were cut back, 4 bases at V and 2 bases at J, with 17 bases in the middle. The CDR3 contains 16 residues. Germline V gene data show CDR1 as PRHDT and CDR2 as FYEKMQ (reference sequence). In nucleotides, the CDR3 is TGTGCCAGCAGCTCCCTGGGGGCGGGCCGGCAAGAGACCCAGTACTTC. Its translation is CASSSLGAGRQETQYF.